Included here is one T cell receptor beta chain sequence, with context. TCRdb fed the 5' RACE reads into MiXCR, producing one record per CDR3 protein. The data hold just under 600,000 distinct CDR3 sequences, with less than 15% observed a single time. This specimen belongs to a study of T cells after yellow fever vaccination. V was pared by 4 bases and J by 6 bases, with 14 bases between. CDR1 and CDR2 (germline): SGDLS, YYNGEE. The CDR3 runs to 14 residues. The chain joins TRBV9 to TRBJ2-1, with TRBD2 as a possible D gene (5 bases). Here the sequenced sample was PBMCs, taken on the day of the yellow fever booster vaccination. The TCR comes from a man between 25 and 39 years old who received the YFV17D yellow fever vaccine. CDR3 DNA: TGTGCCAGCAGCCCCCCGGAACTAGTCAATGAGCAGTTCTTC. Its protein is CASSPPELVNEQFF.